By frequency in the sample, the clone carrying this T cell receptor (beta chain) is medium-sized. Its specificity is unknown. Trimming shortened V by 2 bases and J by 0 bases, and 5 bases separated the two germline ends. CDR1 is MNHEY, CDR2 SVGAGI, per germline. This CDR3 region has 13 residues. Each TRB amplification used roughly 220-550 ng of genomic DNA from blood. The sample is drawn from a study of T and B cells in COVID-19 patients. Study-level points and caveats: Sorted SARS-CoV-2-responsive or tetramer+ T cells and CD4+, regulatory and CD8+ subsets were not yet sequenced.

BIOMED2 TRB-A/B primer pools were used in multiplex TRB PCR. One entry per CDR3 protein results from TCRdb running MiXCR on the multiplex PCR reads. This sample has about 2,000 distinct CDR3 sequences, with 23% found just once. This receptor was taken from a human donor with active COVID-19. The material sequenced was blood. The rearrangement uses TRBV6-5 and TRBJ2-7; D is perhaps TRBD1 (5 bases). The CDR3 spells CASSYGHSYEQYF. CDR3 bases: TGTGCCAGCAGTTACGGACACTCCTACGAGCAGTACTTC.